This T cell receptor beta chain came from a study of blood T cells in healthy people across ages. Whole-study results and caveats: Not knowing donor CMV status may have confounded expanded clonotype changes.

Concerning this clonotype: The antigen is unknown.

Samples had at least 6.5 million PBMCs isolated from them. Combining a sample-barcoded 5' primer with a J-beta primer mix, a second PCR ran for 7 to 11 cycles. Unique molecular identifiers of 12 random nucleotides labeled each cDNA. One entry per CDR3 protein results from TCRdb running MiXCR on the 5' RACE reads. The sample records fewer than 2,000,000 distinct CDR3 sequences, roughly two fifths being singletons. The sequence was collected from a human donor in good health. Sequencing used blood.

The DNA for the CDR3 is TGTGCCAGCAGCGCGGGCCTCACTCTAGGGAGGGAGACCCAGTACTTC. Translated, it gives CASSAGLTLGRETQYF. The J gene is TRBJ2-5, the V gene TRBV7-9; tentatively, D is TRBD2 (6 bases). With 5 bases removed from V and 5 bases from J, the gap between germline ends came to 21 bases. This CDR3 comprises 16 residues. Germline V gives CDR1 SEHNR, CDR2 FQNEAQ (reference sequence).